What follows describes a single T cell receptor beta chain. Primers: 60 V beta forward and 13 J beta reverse. The repertoire was sequenced with immunoSEQ multiplex PCR; TCRdb's copy has only in-frame clones and lacks some. This repertoire shows roughly 100,000 clones, around 87% found once; its top ten account for 2.5% to 3.5%. This record belongs to a study of glioma-infiltrating T cells after dendritic cell vaccination. V was shortened by 3 bases and J by 3 bases, with 14 bases between the two germline ends. CDR1 MNHNS and CDR2 SASEGT come from the germline V gene. The CDR3 has 15 amino acids. Time point defined: after dendritic cell vaccination, including at tumor progression/relapse. Blood PBMC samples: pre-vaccination, two weeks post third vaccination, and at tumor progression.

The chain combines TRBV6-1 with TRBJ1-1; D is possibly TRBD1 (5 bases). The TCR was taken from a human donor with glioblastoma. This material consisted of blood, taken after dendritic cell vaccination. The CDR3 sequence is CASSDAGVGYTEAFF. CDR3 in DNA: TGTGCCAGCAGTGATGCGGGGGTGGGTTACACTGAAGCTTTCTTT.